The rows below give T cell receptor beta chains drawn from one sample of a study of shared clonotypes between healthy human individuals. Libraries were prepared by immunoSEQ multiplex PCR; TCRdb keeps only in-frame clonotypes and omits some of them. The sample records about 700,000 clones, about 74% being singletons. The source material was memory CD4+ T cells sorted from blood. These TCRs come from a woman aged 25 to 39 in good health. The CDR3 runs from the conserved cysteine through the conserved F or W. Fields, in order: D gene, V gene, J gene, clone size, CDR3 protein, CDR3 DNA. A D gene is named only where the DNA matches it firmly. Clone sizes are given selectively: once, few, many, or a class where the clone is expanded.

d_call: TRBD2; v_call: TRBV19; j_call: TRBJ2-1; clone_size: -; cdr3_aa: CASTLIAGALHEQFF; cdr3_nt: TGTGCCAGTACCCTCATAGCGGGAGCCCTACATGAGCAGTTCTTC
d_call: TRBD2; v_call: TRBV7-2; j_call: TRBJ2-3; clone_size: -; cdr3_aa: CASSLVRGTSSTDTQYF; cdr3_nt: TGTGCCAGCAGCTTAGTGCGGGGGACTAGCAGCACAGATACGCAGTATTTT
d_call: -; v_call: TRBV23-1; j_call: TRBJ2-7; clone_size: -; cdr3_aa: CASNHPIGTPYEQYF; cdr3_nt: TGCGCCAGCAACCACCCGATAGGGACACCCTACGAGCAGTACTTC
d_call: -; v_call: TRBV18; j_call: TRBJ2-2; clone_size: -; cdr3_aa: CASSPRPRVSTGELFF; cdr3_nt: TGTGCCAGCTCACCACGCCCCAGGGTGAGCACCGGGGAGCTGTTTTTT
d_call: -; v_call: TRBV4-2; j_call: TRBJ2-7; clone_size: -; cdr3_aa: CASSQDMGRLEYEQYF; cdr3_nt: TGTGCCAGCAGCCAAGATATGGGGCGTCTCGAATACGAGCAGTACTTC
d_call: TRBD1; v_call: TRBV5-1; j_call: TRBJ2-3; clone_size: -; cdr3_aa: CASSLEDREADTQYF; cdr3_nt: TGCGCCAGCAGCCTGGAGGACAGGGAGGCGGATACGCAGTATTTT
d_call: TRBD1; v_call: TRBV5-1; j_call: TRBJ2-3; clone_size: -; cdr3_aa: CASSLMGQTTDTQYF; cdr3_nt: TGCGCCAGCAGCTTGATGGGACAGACCACAGATACGCAGTATTTT
d_call: TRBD2; v_call: TRBV7-9; j_call: TRBJ2-3; clone_size: -; cdr3_aa: CASSMTSGSGADTQYF; cdr3_nt: TGTGCCAGCAGCATGACTAGCGGGAGTGGAGCAGATACGCAGTATTTT
d_call: -; v_call: TRBV21-1; j_call: TRBJ1-5; clone_size: -; cdr3_aa: CASSKGATGNSGNQPQHF; cdr3_nt: TGTGCCAGCAGCAAAGGGGCGACAGGGAATTCGGGCAATCAGCCCCAGCATTTT
d_call: -; v_call: TRBV5-1; j_call: TRBJ2-2; clone_size: few; cdr3_aa: CASSLFYPNTGELFF; cdr3_nt: TGCGCCAGCAGCTTGTTTTACCCGAACACCGGGGAGCTGTTTTTT
d_call: TRBD2; v_call: TRBV15; j_call: TRBJ2-7; clone_size: -; cdr3_aa: CATSRPVLSSGRTKKFYEQYF; cdr3_nt: TGTGCCACCAGCAGACCCGTCCTTTCTAGCGGGAGGACTAAAAAATTCTACGAGCAGTACTTC
d_call: -; v_call: TRBV28; j_call: TRBJ1-2; clone_size: -; cdr3_aa: CASSLAELNYGYTF; cdr3_nt: TGTGCCAGCAGTTTGGCGGAGTTAAACTATGGCTACACCTTC
d_call: -; v_call: TRBV6-1; j_call: TRBJ2-1; clone_size: -; cdr3_aa: CASTAGIVNEQFF; cdr3_nt: TGTGCCAGCACCGCCGGGATCGTCAATGAGCAGTTCTTC
d_call: -; v_call: TRBV7-8; j_call: TRBJ1-4; clone_size: -; cdr3_aa: CASSLVRREKLFF; cdr3_nt: TGTGCCAGCAGCTTAGTTCGTAGAGAAAAACTGTTTTTT
d_call: TRBD1; v_call: TRBV5-1; j_call: TRBJ1-5; clone_size: -; cdr3_aa: CASSVGQGPNQPQHF; cdr3_nt: TGCGCCAGCAGCGTCGGACAGGGCCCGAATCAGCCCCAGCATTTT
d_call: TRBD1; v_call: TRBV7-9; j_call: TRBJ1-5; clone_size: -; cdr3_aa: CASSSTGEYQPQHF; cdr3_nt: TGTGCCAGCAGCTCGACAGGGGAATATCAGCCCCAGCATTTT
d_call: TRBD1; v_call: TRBV5-4; j_call: TRBJ2-3; clone_size: -; cdr3_aa: CASSSAGTGGSGTQYF; cdr3_nt: TGTGCCAGCAGCTCCGCCGGGACAGGCGGCTCGGGCACGCAGTATTTT
d_call: -; v_call: TRBV27; j_call: TRBJ2-1; clone_size: -; cdr3_aa: CASARGQVLYNEQFF; cdr3_nt: TGTGCCAGCGCTAGGGGTCAAGTCTTGTACAATGAGCAGTTCTTC
d_call: -; v_call: TRBV7-3; j_call: TRBJ2-2; clone_size: -; cdr3_aa: CASSKARDSLTGELFF; cdr3_nt: TGTGCCAGCAGCAAAGCGCGGGACAGCCTCACCGGGGAGCTGTTTTTT
d_call: TRBD1; v_call: TRBV30; j_call: TRBJ2-1; clone_size: -; cdr3_aa: CAWSPGQGSYNEQFF; cdr3_nt: TGTGCCTGGAGTCCGGGACAGGGGTCCTACAATGAGCAGTTCTTC
d_call: TRBD1; v_call: TRBV15; j_call: TRBJ1-3; clone_size: -; cdr3_aa: CATSRDTGASGNTIYF; cdr3_nt: TGTGCCACCAGCAGAGATACAGGGGCCTCTGGAAACACCATATATTTT
d_call: TRBD2; v_call: TRBV5-1; j_call: TRBJ2-3; clone_size: -; cdr3_aa: CASRTGTSTDTQYF; cdr3_nt: TGCGCCAGCAGAACCGGGACTAGTACAGATACGCAGTATTTT
d_call: -; v_call: TRBV30; j_call: TRBJ2-1; clone_size: few; cdr3_aa: CAWTSGRSRSYNEQFF; cdr3_nt: TGTGCCTGGACTTCGGGGCGGAGTAGGTCCTACAATGAGCAGTTCTTC
d_call: -; v_call: TRBV19; j_call: TRBJ1-1; clone_size: few; cdr3_aa: CASKTVEGGEGKGTEAFF; cdr3_nt: TGTGCCAGTAAGACAGTAGAAGGTGGTGAGGGGAAGGGCACTGAAGCTTTCTTT
d_call: -; v_call: TRBV10-3; j_call: TRBJ1-1; clone_size: -; cdr3_aa: CAISESRIPEAFF; cdr3_nt: TGTGCCATCAGTGAGTCGCGTATTCCTGAAGCTTTCTTT
d_call: -; v_call: TRBV2; j_call: TRBJ1-2; clone_size: -; cdr3_aa: CASSEMTAGYTF; cdr3_nt: TGTGCCAGCAGTGAAATGACAGCCGGCTACACCTTC
d_call: -; v_call: TRBV13; j_call: TRBJ1-4; clone_size: -; cdr3_aa: CASSLTGGEKLFF; cdr3_nt: TGTGCCAGCAGCTTAACCGGAGGGGAAAAACTGTTTTTT
d_call: -; v_call: TRBV7-3; j_call: TRBJ2-5; clone_size: -; cdr3_aa: CASSLTPWTAQETQYF; cdr3_nt: TGTGCCAGCAGCTTAACGCCCTGGACAGCCCAAGAGACCCAGTACTTC
d_call: TRBD2; v_call: TRBV11-2; j_call: TRBJ2-5; clone_size: -; cdr3_aa: CASSFSGSGETQYF; cdr3_nt: TGTGCCAGCAGCTTTAGCGGGAGTGGAGAGACCCAGTACTTC
d_call: -; v_call: TRBV6-1; j_call: TRBJ1-5; clone_size: -; cdr3_aa: CASSQGASGPQHF; cdr3_nt: TGTGCCAGCAGCCAAGGAGCCTCGGGGCCCCAGCATTTT
d_call: -; v_call: TRBV2; j_call: TRBJ1-5; clone_size: many; cdr3_aa: CASSENSNQPQHF; cdr3_nt: TGTGCCAGCAGTGAAAATAGCAATCAGCCCCAGCATTTT
d_call: -; v_call: TRBV7-4; j_call: TRBJ2-7; clone_size: -; cdr3_aa: CARVWAVFEQYF; cdr3_nt: TGTGCCAGAGTTTGGGCGGTGTTCGAGCAGTACTTC
d_call: -; v_call: TRBV5-1; j_call: TRBJ2-2; clone_size: few; cdr3_aa: CASSLGEIGSGELFF; cdr3_nt: TGCGCCAGCAGCTTGGGGGAAATTGGTAGCGGGGAGCTGTTTTTT
d_call: -; v_call: TRBV18; j_call: TRBJ2-7; clone_size: -; cdr3_aa: CASSPDGRPEQYF; cdr3_nt: TGTGCCAGCTCGCCCGACGGGAGACCTGAGCAGTACTTC
d_call: -; v_call: TRBV29-1; j_call: TRBJ1-2; clone_size: -; cdr3_aa: CSVALIYGYTF; cdr3_nt: TGCAGCGTTGCTCTCATTTATGGCTACACCTTC
d_call: TRBD2; v_call: TRBV2; j_call: TRBJ2-5; clone_size: -; cdr3_aa: CASSEGLAGGPQETQYF; cdr3_nt: TGTGCCAGCAGTGAGGGACTAGCGGGAGGGCCCCAAGAGACCCAGTACTTC
d_call: TRBD1; v_call: TRBV5-1; j_call: TRBJ2-2; clone_size: -; cdr3_aa: CASSLQGGGTGELFF; cdr3_nt: TGCGCCAGCAGCTTGCAAGGGGGCGGCACCGGGGAGCTGTTTTTT
d_call: TRBD1; v_call: TRBV6-5; j_call: TRBJ2-1; clone_size: -; cdr3_aa: CASTRDRETNEQFF; cdr3_nt: TGTGCCAGCACCAGGGACAGGGAGACCAATGAGCAGTTCTTC
d_call: -; v_call: TRBV7-6; j_call: TRBJ2-7; clone_size: few; cdr3_aa: CASSSGTYDYEQYF; cdr3_nt: TGTGCCAGCAGCTCCGGGACATACGATTACGAGCAGTACTTC
d_call: TRBD2; v_call: TRBV5-4; j_call: TRBJ2-5; clone_size: -; cdr3_aa: CASSYAGVGETQYF; cdr3_nt: TGTGCCAGCAGCTACGCGGGAGTCGGCGAGACCCAGTACTTC
d_call: TRBD2; v_call: TRBV11-3; j_call: TRBJ2-5; clone_size: -; cdr3_aa: CASSLGLAGGETQYF; cdr3_nt: TGTGCCAGCAGCTTGGGACTAGCGGGAGGAGAGACCCAGTACTTC
d_call: TRBD1; v_call: TRBV7-2; j_call: TRBJ1-2; clone_size: -; cdr3_aa: CASSKSGTAIGYTF; cdr3_nt: TGTGCCAGCAGCAAGAGCGGGACAGCTATCGGCTACACCTTC
d_call: TRBD2; v_call: TRBV19; j_call: TRBJ2-3; clone_size: few; cdr3_aa: CASGKGGLADTQYF; cdr3_nt: TGTGCCAGTGGAAAAGGAGGACTAGCAGATACGCAGTATTTT
d_call: TRBD1; v_call: TRBV28; j_call: TRBJ1-5; clone_size: -; cdr3_aa: CASSLYDRGGHQPQHF; cdr3_nt: TGTGCCAGCAGTTTATATGACAGGGGGGGACATCAGCCCCAGCATTTT
d_call: -; v_call: TRBV28; j_call: TRBJ1-2; clone_size: -; cdr3_aa: CASRSPVAGQDGYTF; cdr3_nt: TGTGCCAGCAGGTCCCCAGTAGCCGGGCAGGATGGCTACACCTTC
d_call: -; v_call: TRBV2; j_call: TRBJ2-2; clone_size: few; cdr3_aa: CASSEVHRSTGELFF; cdr3_nt: TGTGCCAGCAGTGAAGTGCACAGGAGCACCGGGGAGCTGTTTTTT
d_call: -; v_call: TRBV2; j_call: TRBJ1-5; clone_size: -; cdr3_aa: CASMDVNQPQHF; cdr3_nt: TGTGCCAGCATGGACGTGAATCAGCCCCAGCATTTT
d_call: -; v_call: TRBV5-1; j_call: TRBJ1-2; clone_size: -; cdr3_aa: CASSPDGSYGYTF; cdr3_nt: TGCGCCAGCAGCCCGGACGGGAGTTATGGCTACACCTTC
d_call: -; v_call: TRBV23-1; j_call: TRBJ2-5; clone_size: many; cdr3_aa: CASSALREAETQYF; cdr3_nt: TGCGCCAGCTCGGCCCTCCGGGAAGCAGAGACCCAGTACTTC
d_call: -; v_call: TRBV6-6; j_call: TRBJ1-2; clone_size: -; cdr3_aa: CASTSPGRGGYGYTF; cdr3_nt: TGTGCCAGCACCTCGCCGGGACGCGGAGGGTATGGCTACACCTTC
d_call: -; v_call: TRBV5-1; j_call: TRBJ2-2; clone_size: -; cdr3_aa: CASSSSYQGARIWTSDATGELFF; cdr3_nt: TGCGCCAGCAGCTCCTCCTACCAGGGGGCGAGAATCTGGACTAGCGATGCCACCGGGGAGCTGTTTTTT
d_call: -; v_call: TRBV6-6; j_call: TRBJ1-5; clone_size: -; cdr3_aa: CASRQSVGNQPQHF; cdr3_nt: TGTGCCAGCAGACAGTCGGTCGGCAATCAGCCCCAGCATTTT
d_call: TRBD2; v_call: TRBV5-1; j_call: TRBJ2-3; clone_size: -; cdr3_aa: CASSLPSGRASTDTQYF; cdr3_nt: TGCGCCAGCAGCTTGCCTAGCGGGAGAGCTAGCACAGATACGCAGTATTTT
d_call: TRBD1; v_call: TRBV11-2; j_call: TRBJ1-3; clone_size: -; cdr3_aa: CASSAGRGTGRVSGNTIYF; cdr3_nt: TGTGCCAGCAGCGCGGGGCGGGGGACAGGGCGCGTCTCTGGAAACACCATATATTTT
d_call: -; v_call: TRBV5-1; j_call: TRBJ2-3; clone_size: few; cdr3_aa: CASSLFGQGKDTQYF; cdr3_nt: TGCGCCAGCAGCTTGTTCGGCCAGGGTAAGGATACGCAGTATTTT
d_call: TRBD1; v_call: TRBV4-1; j_call: TRBJ2-7; clone_size: -; cdr3_aa: CASSPLGQLAYEQYF; cdr3_nt: TGCGCCAGCAGCCCCCTGGGACAGTTGGCCTACGAGCAGTACTTC
d_call: -; v_call: TRBV7-2; j_call: TRBJ2-6; clone_size: few; cdr3_aa: CASSSLYLSTSSGANVLTF; cdr3_nt: TGTGCCAGCAGCTCCCTATACCTCTCCACCTCCTCTGGGGCCAACGTCCTGACTTTC
d_call: TRBD2; v_call: TRBV6-1; j_call: TRBJ2-7; clone_size: few; cdr3_aa: CASSEEGGGSYEQYF; cdr3_nt: TGTGCCAGCAGTGAGGAAGGCGGGGGATCCTACGAGCAGTACTTC
d_call: -; v_call: TRBV18; j_call: TRBJ2-3; clone_size: -; cdr3_aa: CASSPQVSTDTQYF; cdr3_nt: TGTGCCAGCTCACCACAAGTAAGCACAGATACGCAGTATTTT
d_call: -; v_call: TRBV6-1; j_call: TRBJ1-4; clone_size: -; cdr3_aa: CASTRGGGDEKLFF; cdr3_nt: TGTGCCAGCACCCGCGGGGGTGGGGATGAAAAACTGTTTTTT